The T cell receptor beta chain under discussion was sequenced for a study of Graves' ophthalmopathy and Graves' hyperthyroidism. Study-wide results and limits: Predictions made by the model for ophthalmopathy progression reached roughly 64% sensitivity and about 72% specificity.

This clonotype was detected many times. Its antigen is not identified. The germline V and J ends were trimmed by 5 bases and 1 base, with 12 bases remaining between them. CDR3 length: 14 residues. Germline CDR1 and CDR2: DFQATT and SNEGSKA (reference sequence). Uncontrolled infections, other autoimmune diseases, pregnancy or lactation barred patients from enrollment. Scientists amplified the TCR beta CDR3 regions from RNA transcripts. Scientists carried out first-round RT-PCR using HTBI primers and then a second-round multiplex PCR. Via MiXCR, TCRdb re-called the multiplex PCR reads, giving one row per CDR3 protein. The table includes around 1.1 million distinct CDR3 sequences, less than 45% detected once.

Sequencing was performed on peripheral blood or thyroid tissue (not recorded which). This chain uses TRBV20-1 with TRBJ1-3, with a weak D call TRBD1 (6 bases). This receptor was taken from an adult man with Graves' hyperthyroidism. CDR3 residues: CSAPDRTSGNTIYF. CDR3 in DNA: TGCAGTGCTCCAGACAGGACGTCTGGAAACACCATATATTTT.